Each of the 18 T cell receptor beta chains below was sequenced from the same sample in a study of blood T cell repertoires in COVID-19. The data were produced by immunoSEQ multiplex PCR, yet TCRdb's version contains in-frame clones alone and is incomplete. The sample holds about 100,000 clones; 80% are singletons and the top ten take approximately 30%. Sequenced sample: peripheral blood. The receptors here all came from a man in his 70s with active or convalescent COVID-19.

This chain joins TRBV7-2 and TRBJ2-5, with 9 bases identical to TRBD2. CDR1 is SGHTA and CDR2 is FQGNSA in the germline V gene. The CDR3 has 13 amino acids. The ends lost 5 bases at V and 4 bases at J; junction bases unmatched: 2. This CDR3 is CASSQGLAETQYF. The CDR3 coding sequence is TGTGCCAGCAGCCAGGGACTAGCAGAGACCCAGTACTTC.

The chain combines TRBV4-1 with TRBJ2-7; possible D gene TRBD1, 7 bases. Between the trimmed V and J ends, which lost 4 bases and 3 bases, there was a span of 22 bases. Germline V gene lookup returns CDR1 MGHRA and CDR2 YSYEKL. The CDR3 is made up of 17 amino acids. The CDR3 loop reads CASSLRGVEAGGYEQYF. The CDR3 DNA sequence: TGCGCCAGCAGCCTAAGGGGGGTCGAGGCAGGGGGCTACGAGCAGTACTTC.

The chain joins TRBV5-1 to TRBJ1-6; D may be TRBD1 (6 bases). In germline, CDR1 is SGHRS, CDR2 YFSETQ. V was clipped by 3 bases and J by 5 bases, with 6 bases between them. The CDR3 totals 13 residues. The CDR3 DNA is TGCGCCAGCAGCTGGACAGATAATTCACCCCTCCACTTT. Its translation is CASSWTDNSPLHF.

V is TRBV19 and J is TRBJ1-1; D possibly corresponds to TRBD1 (5 bases). Trimming cost V 3 bases and J 6 bases, with 11 bases left between them. Germline CDR1 reads LNHDA; CDR2 reads SQIVND (reference sequence). The CDR3 contains 13 residues. The CDR3 nucleotides are TGTGCCAGTAGTATTGGGAGGGGATCTGAAGCTTTCTTT. Protein product: CASSIGRGSEAFF.

The rearrangement links TRBV28 to TRBJ1-4, with TRBD1 as a possible D gene (6 bases). V lost 2 bases and J lost 6, with 19 bases in between. Germline assignment: CDR1 MDHEN and CDR2 SYDVKM. This CDR3 comprises 17 residues. In DNA, the CDR3 is TGTGCCAGCAGTTTACGAAGACAGGCAACAGGGTATGAAAAACTGTTTTTT. Encoded protein: CASSLRRQATGYEKLFF.

This clone came up a few times. This chain uses TRBV28 with TRBJ2-2, with 8 bases aligning to TRBD2. CDR3 length equals 15 residues. CDR1 is MDHEN, CDR2 SYDVKM, per germline. V was pared by 7 bases and J by 6 bases, with 10 bases of the junction left unmatched. The CDR3 nucleotides are TGTGCCAGCACCCCCATAGCGGGGCGGGCCGGGGAGCTGTTTTTT. Amino acids: CASTPIAGRAGELFF. Full variable domain (rest looked up from reference TRBV28 and TRBJ2-2): DVKVTQSSRYLVKRTGEKVFLECVQDMDHENMFWYRQDPGLGLRLIYFSYDVKMKEKGDIPEGYSVSREKKERFSLILESASTNQTSMYLCASTPIAGRAGELFFGEGSRLTVL.

V gene TRBV24-1 combines with J gene TRBJ2-7; D uncertain. This CDR3 spans 15 amino acids. Trimming shortened V by 2 bases and J by 0 bases, and 10 bases separated the two germline ends. Germline loops: CDR1 KGHDR, CDR2 SFDVKD. DNA of the CDR3: TGTGCCACCAGTGATTCTTCTAGAGGCTCCTACGAGCAGTACTTC. Residues: CATSDSSRGSYEQYF.

This sequence joins TRBV19 and TRBJ2-3; the match to TRBD2 covers 7 bases. The CDR3 runs 15 residues. V lost 6 bases, J lost 0 bases, and 6 bases stayed unmatched. CDR1 and CDR2 (germline): LNHDA, SQIVND (reference sequence). The CDR3 nucleotides read TGTGCCAGTAGGGACCTAGCGGCTAGCACAGATACGCAGTATTTT. Amino acid sequence: CASRDLAASTDTQYF.

This clone appeared once. The gene calls are TRBV5-8 and TRBJ2-7; 8 positions match TRBD1. This CDR3 contains 14 residues. CDR1 and CDR2 (germline): SGHTS, YDEGEE. V dropped 0 bases and J dropped 5; count of bases not matched to a gene: 4. The CDR3 spells CASSLDRGVNEQYF. CDR3 DNA sequence: TGTGCCAGCAGCTTGGACAGGGGGGTTAACGAGCAGTACTTC.

The J gene is TRBJ2-5, the V gene TRBV5-6, with D perhaps TRBD2 (6 bases). The CDR3 sequence is 16 residues long. V lost 2 bases and J lost 0, with 14 bases in between. Germline CDR1 SGHDT, CDR2 YYEEEE. As DNA, the CDR3 is TGTGCCAGCAGCTTCCGGAGGGGCACCAACCAAGAGACCCAGTACTTC. Amino acid sequence: CASSFRRGTNQETQYF.

V is TRBV11-2 and J is TRBJ2-5; 7 bases agree with TRBD2. Per the germline V gene, CDR1 is SGHAT and CDR2 is FQNNGV. V lost 5 bases, J lost 3 bases, and 9 bases stayed unmatched. This CDR3 has 15 amino acids. CDR3 sequence: CASSGLGGVEETQYF. The CDR3, as DNA: TGTGCCAGCAGCGGGTTGGGGGGGGTGGAAGAGACCCAGTACTTC.

This clone was seen only a few times. The rearrangement uses TRBV29-1 and TRBJ1-4; D is uncertain. The CDR3 is 12 amino acids. V was cut by 7 bases and J by 6 bases, with 12 bases left in between. CDR1 is SQVTM and CDR2 is ANQGSEA in the germline V gene. In nucleotides, the CDR3 is TGCAGCGCACTAAGATCAGATGAAAAACTGTTTTTT. It encodes CSALRSDEKLFF. Supplemented by reference TRBV29-1 and TRBJ1-4, the full variable domain reads SAVISQKPSRDICQRGTSLTIQCQVDSQVTMMFWYRQQPGQSLTLIATANQGSEATYESGFVIDKFPISRPNLTFSTLTVSNMSPEDSSIYLCSALRSDEKLFFGSGTQLSVL.

The CDR3: CAGLAVNTGELFF. DNA for the CDR3: TGTGCCGGCCTAGCGGTGAACACCGGGGAGCTGTTTTTT. This chain connects TRBV12-3 or TRBV12-4 to TRBJ2-2; 7 nucleotides line up with TRBD2. This CDR3 contains 13 residues. J gave up 1 base and V 11 bases, and 4 bases lay outside the gene matches.

This clone was recorded once. This chain connects TRBV6-2 or TRBV6-3 to TRBJ2-1; 8 positions match TRBD2. Looked up from germline, CDR1 is MNHEY and CDR2 is SVGEGT. The CDR3 extends over 15 amino acids. Losses at the gene ends were 7 bases for V and 5 bases for J; bases not matched to a gene: 10. The CDR3 spells CASTPRRGVNNEQFF. CDR3 DNA: TGTGCCAGCACCCCCAGGCGGGGGGTCAACAATGAGCAGTTCTTC.

The chain's CDR3 is CASSSYSSYEQYF. CDR3 nucleotide sequence: TGTGCCAGCAGCTCATACTCTTCCTACGAGCAGTACTTC. This chain connects TRBV11-2 to TRBJ2-7; D remains unclear. V lost 4 bases and J 1 base, leaving 8 bases between the germline ends. There are 13 residues in the CDR3. Germline V gene sequence: CDR1 SGHAT, CDR2 FQNNGV. The entire variable domain, with the rest obtained from reference TRBV11-2 and TRBJ2-7, is as follows: EAGVAQSPRYKIIEKRQSVAFWCNPISGHATLYWYQQILGQGPKLLIQFQNNGVVDDSQLPKDRFSAERLKGVDSTLKIQPAKLEDSAVYLCASSSYSSYEQYFGPGTRLTVT.

This clone appeared once. This chain uses TRBV5-1 with TRBJ2-1; 14 nucleotides line up with TRBD2. From germline, CDR1 is SGHRS and CDR2 YFSETQ. V was clipped by 4 bases and J by 0 bases; unmatched bases: 6. The CDR3 totals 18 residues. CDR3 amino acids: CASSTGTSGGSSYNEQFF. CDR3 nucleotides: TGCGCCAGCAGCACCGGGACTAGCGGGGGAAGCTCCTACAATGAGCAGTTCTTC.

The chain couples TRBV4-2 to TRBJ2-7; weak D call: TRBD1 (5 bases). The V end was cut by 0 bases, the J end by 3 bases, with 15 bases between. The CDR3 extends over 16 amino acids. Looked up from germline, CDR1 is LGHNA and CDR2 is YNFKEQ. The CDR3 spells CASSQEGRTSFYEQYF. The CDR3, as DNA: TGTGCCAGCAGCCAAGAAGGGCGGACAAGCTTCTACGAGCAGTACTTC.

The rearrangement links TRBV9 to TRBJ2-3, with D tentatively TRBD2 (5 bases). The V end lost 4 bases, the J end lost 6 bases, and 9 bases lay between the germline ends. The CDR3 has 12 residues. Per germline, CDR1 SGDLS and CDR2 YYNGEE. CDR3 coding DNA: TGTGCCAGCAGCCCTAGCCCGGATACGCAGTATTTT. It is translated as CASSPSPDTQYF.